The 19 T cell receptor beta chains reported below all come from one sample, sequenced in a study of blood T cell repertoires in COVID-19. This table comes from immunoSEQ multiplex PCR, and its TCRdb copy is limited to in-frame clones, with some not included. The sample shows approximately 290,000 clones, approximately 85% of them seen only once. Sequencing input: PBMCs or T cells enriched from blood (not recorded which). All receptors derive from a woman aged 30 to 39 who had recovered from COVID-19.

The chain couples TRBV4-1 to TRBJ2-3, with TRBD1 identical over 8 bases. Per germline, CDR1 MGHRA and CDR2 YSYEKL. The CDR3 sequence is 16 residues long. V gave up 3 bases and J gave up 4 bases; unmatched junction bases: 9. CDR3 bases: TGCGCCAGCAGCCAGCCCAGGACAGGGAAGTCAGATACGCAGTATTTT. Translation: CASSQPRTGKSDTQYF.

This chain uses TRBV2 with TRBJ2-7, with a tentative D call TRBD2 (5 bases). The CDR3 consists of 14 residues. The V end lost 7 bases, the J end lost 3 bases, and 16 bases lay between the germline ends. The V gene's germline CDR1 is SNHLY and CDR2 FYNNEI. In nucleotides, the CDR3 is TGTGCCAGCAATGAGGGAGCTTCACACTACGAGCAGTACTTC. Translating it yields CASNEGASHYEQYF. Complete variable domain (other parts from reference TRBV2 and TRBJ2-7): EPEVTQTPSHQVTQMGQEVILRCVPISNHLYFYWYRQILGQKVEFLVSFYNNEISEKSEIFDDQFSVERPDGSNFTLKIRSTKLEDSAMYFCASNEGASHYEQYFGPGTRLTVT.

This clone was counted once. CDR3 nucleotide sequence: TGTGCCAGCAGCCAAGAGGAACACAGTTCCCGAAGGCAAGAGACCCAGTACTTC. This encodes CASSQEEHSSRRQETQYF. The gene calls are TRBV4-2 and TRBJ2-5; no reliable D call. The CDR3 extends over 18 amino acids. With 0 bases removed from V and 2 bases from J, the gap between germline ends came to 19 bases. Germline loops: CDR1 LGHNA, CDR2 YNFKEQ.

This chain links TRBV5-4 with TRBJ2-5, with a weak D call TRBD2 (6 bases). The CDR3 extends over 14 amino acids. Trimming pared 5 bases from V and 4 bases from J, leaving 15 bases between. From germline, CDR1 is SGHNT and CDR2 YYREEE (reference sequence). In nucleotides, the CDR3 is TGTGCCAGCAGGACTAGAGAGGTTCCAGAGACCCAGTACTTC. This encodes CASRTREVPETQYF.

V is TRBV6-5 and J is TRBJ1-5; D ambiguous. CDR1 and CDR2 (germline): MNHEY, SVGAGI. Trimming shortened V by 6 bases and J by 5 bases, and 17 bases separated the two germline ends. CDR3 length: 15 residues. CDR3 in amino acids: CASSLLEAAHQPQHF. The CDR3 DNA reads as TGTGCCAGCAGCCTGTTGGAGGCAGCCCATCAGCCCCAGCATTTT.

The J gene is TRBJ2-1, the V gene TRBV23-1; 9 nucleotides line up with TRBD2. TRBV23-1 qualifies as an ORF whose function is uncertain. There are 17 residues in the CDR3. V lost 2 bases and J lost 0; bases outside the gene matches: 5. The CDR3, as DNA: TGCGCCAGCAGTCAACCGGGTAGCGGGAGCTCCTACAATGAGCAGTTCTTC. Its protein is CASSQPGSGSSYNEQFF.

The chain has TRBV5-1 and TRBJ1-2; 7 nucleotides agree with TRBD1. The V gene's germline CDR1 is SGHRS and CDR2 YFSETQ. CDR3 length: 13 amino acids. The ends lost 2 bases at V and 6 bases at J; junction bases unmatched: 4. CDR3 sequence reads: CASSFGQENGYTF. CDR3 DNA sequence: TGCGCCAGCAGCTTTGGACAGGAGAATGGCTACACCTTC.

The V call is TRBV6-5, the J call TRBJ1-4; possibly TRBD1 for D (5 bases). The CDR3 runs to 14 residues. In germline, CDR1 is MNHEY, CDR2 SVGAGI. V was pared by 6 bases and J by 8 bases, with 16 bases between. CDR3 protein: CASSAGTGREKLFF. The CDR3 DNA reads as TGTGCCAGCAGCGCCGGGACTGGAAGGGAAAAACTGTTTTTT.

This CDR3 reads CASSPLIAGQTYQETQYF. CDR3 nucleotide sequence: TGCGCCAGCAGTCCCCTAATTGCGGGACAGACGTACCAAGAGACCCAGTACTTC. The chain has TRBV10-2 and TRBJ2-5, with D tentatively TRBD1 (7 bases). The CDR3 covers 18 residues. The V gene's germline CDR1 is WSHSY and CDR2 SAAADI. V was trimmed by 5 bases and J by 0 bases, leaving 22 bases between them.

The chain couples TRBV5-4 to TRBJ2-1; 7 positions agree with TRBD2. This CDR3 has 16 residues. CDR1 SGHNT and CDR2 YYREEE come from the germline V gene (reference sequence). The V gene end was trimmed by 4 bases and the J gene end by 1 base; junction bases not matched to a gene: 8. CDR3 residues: CASSRASSGSYNEQFF. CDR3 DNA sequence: TGTGCCAGCAGCAGAGCGTCTAGCGGATCCTACAATGAGCAGTTCTTC. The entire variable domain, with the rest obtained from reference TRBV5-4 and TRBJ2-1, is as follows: ETGVTQSPTHLIKTRGQQVTLRCSSQSGHNTVSWYQQALGQGPQFIFQYYREEENGRGNFPPRFSGLQFPNYSSELNVNALELDDSALYLCASSRASSGSYNEQFFGPGTRLTVL.

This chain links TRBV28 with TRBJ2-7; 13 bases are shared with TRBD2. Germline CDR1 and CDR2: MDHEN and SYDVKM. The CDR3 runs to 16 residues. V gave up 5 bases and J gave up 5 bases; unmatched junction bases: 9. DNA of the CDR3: TGTGCCAGCAGTCCAGAAGGGACTAGCGGGAAACACGAGCAGTACTTC. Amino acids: CASSPEGTSGKHEQYF. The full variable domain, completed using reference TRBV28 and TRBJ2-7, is DVKVTQSSRYLVKRTGEKVFLECVQDMDHENMFWYRQDPGLGLRLIYFSYDVKMKEKGDIPEGYSVSREKKERFSLILESASTNQTSMYLCASSPEGTSGKHEQYFGPGTRLTVT.

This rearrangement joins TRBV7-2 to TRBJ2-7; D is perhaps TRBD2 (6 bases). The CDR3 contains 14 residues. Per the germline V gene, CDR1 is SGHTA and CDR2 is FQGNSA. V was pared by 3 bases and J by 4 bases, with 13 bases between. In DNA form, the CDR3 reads TGTGCCAGCAGCTTCCGGGACTTCCAATACGAGCAGTACTTC. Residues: CASSFRDFQYEQYF.

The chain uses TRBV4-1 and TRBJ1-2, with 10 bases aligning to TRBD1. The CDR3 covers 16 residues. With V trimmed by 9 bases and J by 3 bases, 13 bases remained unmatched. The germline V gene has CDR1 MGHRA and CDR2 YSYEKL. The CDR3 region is CASRKPGQGPDYGYTF. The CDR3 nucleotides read TGCGCCAGTCGGAAACCGGGACAGGGGCCCGACTATGGCTACACCTTC.

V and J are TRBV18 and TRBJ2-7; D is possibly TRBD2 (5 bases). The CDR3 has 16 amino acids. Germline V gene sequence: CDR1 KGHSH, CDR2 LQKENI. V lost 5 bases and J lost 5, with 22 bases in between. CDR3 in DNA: TGTGCCAGCTCAGCCTCCAACCTACCGGGAATCAACGAGCAGTACTTC. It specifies CASSASNLPGINEQYF.

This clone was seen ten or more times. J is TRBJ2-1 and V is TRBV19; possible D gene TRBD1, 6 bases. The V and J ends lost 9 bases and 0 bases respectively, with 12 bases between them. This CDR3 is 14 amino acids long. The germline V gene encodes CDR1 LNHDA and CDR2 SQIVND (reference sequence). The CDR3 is CASTKDSSYNEQFF. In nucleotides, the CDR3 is TGTGCCAGCACGAAGGACAGCTCCTACAATGAGCAGTTCTTC.

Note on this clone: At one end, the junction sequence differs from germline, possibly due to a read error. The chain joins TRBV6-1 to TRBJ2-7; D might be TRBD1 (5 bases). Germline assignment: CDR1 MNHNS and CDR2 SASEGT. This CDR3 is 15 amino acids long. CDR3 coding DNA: TGTGCCAGCAGAGAAGATCACAGGAGCTCCTACGAGCAGTACTTC. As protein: CASREDHRSSYEQYF.

In nucleotides, the CDR3 is TGTGCCTGGAGTAGACAATATGATTCACCCCTCCACTTT. Residues: CAWSRQYDSPLHF. The chain is built from TRBV30 and TRBJ1-6; D is uncertain. CDR1 and CDR2 (germline): GTSNPN, SVGIG (reference sequence). V was pared by 2 bases and J by 8 bases, with 10 bases between. The CDR3 covers 13 residues.

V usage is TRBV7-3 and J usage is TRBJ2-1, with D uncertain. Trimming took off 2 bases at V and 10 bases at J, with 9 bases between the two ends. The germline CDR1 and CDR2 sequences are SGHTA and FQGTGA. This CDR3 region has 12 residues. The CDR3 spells CASSLGREEQFF. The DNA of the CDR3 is TGTGCCAGCAGCTTAGGTAGAGAAGAGCAGTTCTTC.

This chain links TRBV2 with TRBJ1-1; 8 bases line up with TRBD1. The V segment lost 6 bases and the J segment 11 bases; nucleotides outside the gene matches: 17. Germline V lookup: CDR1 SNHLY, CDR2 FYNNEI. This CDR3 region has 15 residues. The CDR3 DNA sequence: TGTGCCAGCAGGCCATACGGGACAGGAGTAGCGGAGGCTTTCTTT. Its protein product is CASRPYGTGVAEAFF.